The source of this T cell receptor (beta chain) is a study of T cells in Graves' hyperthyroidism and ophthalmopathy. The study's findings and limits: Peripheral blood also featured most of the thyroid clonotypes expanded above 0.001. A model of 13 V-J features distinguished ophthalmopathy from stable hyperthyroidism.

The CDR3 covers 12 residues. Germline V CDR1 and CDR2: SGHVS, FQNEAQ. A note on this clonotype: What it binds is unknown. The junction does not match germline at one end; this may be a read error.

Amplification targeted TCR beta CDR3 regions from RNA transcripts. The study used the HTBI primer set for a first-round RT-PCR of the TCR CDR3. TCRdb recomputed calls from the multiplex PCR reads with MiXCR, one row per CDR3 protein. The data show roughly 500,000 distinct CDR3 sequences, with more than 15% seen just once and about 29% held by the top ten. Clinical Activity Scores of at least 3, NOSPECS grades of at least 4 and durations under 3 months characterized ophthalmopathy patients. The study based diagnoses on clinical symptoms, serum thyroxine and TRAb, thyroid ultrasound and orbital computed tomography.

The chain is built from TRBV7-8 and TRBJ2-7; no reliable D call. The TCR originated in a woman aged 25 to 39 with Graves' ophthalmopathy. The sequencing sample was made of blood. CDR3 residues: CASSLGNYEQSF. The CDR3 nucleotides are TGTGCCAGCAGCTTAGGGAATTACGAGCAGTCCTTC. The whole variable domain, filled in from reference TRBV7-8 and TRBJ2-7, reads GAGVSQSPRYKVAKRGQDVALRCDPISGHVSLFWYQQALGQGPEFLTYFQNEAQLDKSGLPSDRFFAERPEGSVSTLKIQRTQQEDSAVYLCASSLGNYEQSFGPGTRLTVT.